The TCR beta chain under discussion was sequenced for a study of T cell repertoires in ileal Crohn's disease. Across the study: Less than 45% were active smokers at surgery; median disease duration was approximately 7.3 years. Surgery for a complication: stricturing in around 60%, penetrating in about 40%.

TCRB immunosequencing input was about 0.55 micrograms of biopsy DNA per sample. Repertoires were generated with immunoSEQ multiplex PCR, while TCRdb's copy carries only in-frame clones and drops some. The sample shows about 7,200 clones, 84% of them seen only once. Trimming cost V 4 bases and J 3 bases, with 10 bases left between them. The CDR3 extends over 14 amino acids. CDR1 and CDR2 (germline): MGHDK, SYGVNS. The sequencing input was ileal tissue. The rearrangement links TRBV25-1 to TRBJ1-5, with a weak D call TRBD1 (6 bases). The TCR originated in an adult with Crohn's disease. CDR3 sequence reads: CASSARDTNQPQHF. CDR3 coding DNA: TGTGCCAGCAGTGCCCGGGACACCAATCAGCCCCAGCATTTT.